The 20 T cell receptor beta chains listed next were all sequenced from one sample in a study of beta chain features in type 1 diabetes listed by TCRdb under 2018. The protocol used for the library was the immunoSEQ multiplex PCR assay. The High Capacity cDNA Reverse Transcription Kit was used to reverse transcribe all of the isolated RNA, meaning that expressed TCRB transcripts were what got sequenced. Not all clones reach the TCRdb copy of this immuneACCESS table, which keeps in-frame sequences only. Checked studies attribute under half of the gap to unresolved V genes and leave the rest unexplained. The sample has some 400,000 clones on record, approximately 16% of them singletons. The ten largest clones capture approximately 0.02% of the sample. Sample: naive CD4+ T cells from blood. The cell subset or site tag for this specimen amounts to: true naive CD4+ T cells. All receptors derive from a woman aged 18-29 years in good health.

Only one count was recorded for this clone. The J gene is TRBJ1-1, the V gene TRBV10-3; tentative D call: TRBD1 (5 bases). Germline lookup yields CDR1 ENHRY and CDR2 SYGVKD. This CDR3 is built from 11 residues. V was cut by 7 bases and J by 7 bases, with 10 bases left in between. The CDR3 nucleotides read TGTGCCATCAAGGGAAGGGGTGAAGCTTTCTTT. It encodes CAIKGRGEAFF.

This clone showed up just a few times. The V call is TRBV4-1, the J call TRBJ2-1, with 9 bases lining up with TRBD1. This CDR3 has 16 amino acids. Trimming took 4 bases from V and 8 from J; bases not matched to a gene: 12. Germline V gives CDR1 MGHRA, CDR2 YSYEKL. CDR3 amino acids: CASSRQQGARSDEQFF. DNA of the CDR3: TGCGCCAGCAGCCGCCAACAGGGGGCACGGAGCGATGAGCAGTTCTTC.

This clone was seen only a few times. The chain couples TRBV9 to TRBJ2-7; unclear D gene. V dropped 4 bases and J dropped 5 bases, with 16 bases sitting between them. Germline assignment: CDR1 SGDLS and CDR2 YYNGEE. CDR3 length equals 14 residues. For the CDR3, the DNA is TGTGCCAGCAGCTTAGGTAGGAGTAATGACGAGCAGTACTTC. This encodes CASSLGRSNDEQYF.

The chain is built from TRBV7-2 and TRBJ2-1; D is possibly TRBD2 (7 bases). The CDR3 totals 16 residues. Germline V gene lookup returns CDR1 SGHTA and CDR2 FQGNSA. Trimming left V 4 bases short and J 7 bases short, with 20 bases between. CDR3 sequence (DNA): TGTGCCAGCAGCTCCAGGGGTGGGGAGGGCCTAAATGAGCAGTTCTTC. Protein sequence: CASSSRGGEGLNEQFF.

The chain couples TRBV4-1 to TRBJ2-1; D remains unclear. CDR1 is MGHRA, CDR2 YSYEKL, per germline. The CDR3 sequence is 14 residues long. V lost 3 bases and J 5 bases, leaving 11 bases between the germline ends. The CDR3 here is CASSHSMADNEQFF. The CDR3 DNA is TGCGCCAGCAGCCATTCGATGGCAGACAATGAGCAGTTCTTC.

In this sample, this clone turned up a few times. This rearrangement joins TRBV7-3 to TRBJ1-5, with 8 bases fitting TRBD1. The J segment lost 7 bases and the V segment lost 4 bases, leaving 3 bases of the junction unmatched. CDR3 length equals 13 residues. CDR1 is SGHTA and CDR2 is FQGTGA in the germline V gene. The CDR3 here is CASSSTGEQPQHF. CDR3 in DNA: TGTGCCAGCAGCTCGACAGGGGAACAGCCCCAGCATTTT. The full variable domain, completed using reference TRBV7-3 and TRBJ1-5, is GAGVSQTPSNKVTEKGKYVELRCDPISGHTALYWYRQSLGQGPEFLIYFQGTGAADDSGLPNDRFFAVRPEGSVSTLKIQRTERGDSAVYLCASSSTGEQPQHFGDGTRLSIL.

The rearrangement links TRBV25-1 to TRBJ1-1; the match to TRBD1 covers 9 bases. The germline gives CDR1 MGHDK, CDR2 SYGVNS. The CDR3 length is 14 residues. V dropped 6 bases and J dropped 4; count of bases not matched to a gene: 6. CDR3 DNA sequence: TGTGCCAGCAGGGACAGGGGAGGGGGCACTGAAGCTTTCTTT. Its translation is CASRDRGGGTEAFF.

This clone was counted a few times. The gene calls are TRBV4-3 and TRBJ2-1; 11 nucleotides align to TRBD2. Trimming removed 6 bases from V and 3 bases from J; junction bases left unmatched: 4. This CDR3 region has 15 residues. Germline CDR1 is LGHNA and CDR2 is YSLEER. CDR3: CASSSGTSGYNEQFF. The CDR3 DNA is TGCGCCAGCAGTTCCGGGACTAGCGGCTACAATGAGCAGTTCTTC.

This clone was counted between two and nine times. The chain joins TRBV7-9 to TRBJ2-7; D not resolved. From germline, CDR1 is SEHNR and CDR2 FQNEAQ (reference sequence). Deletions cut 4 bases from V and 2 bases from J, with 18 bases between. This CDR3 region has 16 residues. The DNA of the CDR3 is TGTGCCAGCAGCTCCGTCATCACTACACGGGCCTACGAGCAGTACTTC. Translation gives CASSSVITTRAYEQYF.

The DNA of the CDR3 is TGTGCCTGGACAGGGACTAGTAGGATGGGTGAGCAGTTCTTC. Translating gives CAWTGTSRMGEQFF. V usage is TRBV30 and J usage is TRBJ2-1; 8 bases fit TRBD2. This CDR3 is 14 amino acids long. Looked up from germline, CDR1 is GTSNPN and CDR2 is SVGIG (reference sequence). V shed 4 bases and J 9 bases; nucleotides not matched to a gene: 11.

This chain uses TRBV6-6 with TRBJ1-4, with D possibly matching TRBD1 (5 bases). CDR1 is MNHNY and CDR2 is SVGAGI in the germline V gene (reference sequence). The CDR3 loop spans 11 amino acids. V lost 6 bases and J 8 bases, leaving 7 bases between the germline ends. Here the CDR3 reads CASRGGEKLFF. The CDR3 coding sequence is TGTGCCAGCAGGGGGGGGGAAAAACTGTTTTTT.

This clone showed up just a few times. The V gene is TRBV7-9, the J gene TRBJ2-3; D possibly corresponds to TRBD2 (5 bases). The germline V gene has CDR1 SEHNR and CDR2 FQNEAQ (reference sequence). Trimming stripped 6 bases from V and 10 bases from J, with 17 bases between. The CDR3 length is 13 residues. The CDR3 DNA reads TGTGCCAGCAGTCTCTTGGGGAGTGAACCGCAGTATTTT. It encodes CASSLLGSEPQYF. Full variable domain (remainder filled in from reference TRBV7-9 and TRBJ2-3): DTGVSQNPRHKITKRGQNVTFRCDPISEHNRLYWYRQTLGQGPEFLTYFQNEAQLEKSRLLSDRFSAERPKGSFSTLEIQRTEQGDSAMYLCASSLLGSEPQYFGPGTRLTVL.

The chain combines TRBV27 with TRBJ2-7, with 7 bases matching TRBD2. Germline V gene sequence: CDR1 MNHEY, CDR2 SMNVEV (reference sequence). Trimming took 5 bases from V and 2 from J; bases not matched to a gene: 12. CDR3 length: 16 amino acids. The CDR3 region is CASSPGALAVAYEQYF. DNA for the CDR3: TGTGCCAGCAGTCCTGGAGCTCTAGCGGTGGCCTACGAGCAGTACTTC.

V is TRBV5-5 and J is TRBJ2-3, with 9 bases fitting TRBD2. Germline V lookup: CDR1 SGHKS, CDR2 YYEKEE (reference sequence). The V segment lost 4 bases and the J segment 2 bases; nucleotides outside the gene matches: 5. There are 15 residues in the CDR3. The CDR3: CASSQTSGVTDTQYF. CDR3 coding DNA: TGTGCCAGCAGCCAGACTAGCGGAGTCACAGATACGCAGTATTTT.

Concerning this clone: Other DNA sequences in this sample translate to the same CDR3. V usage is TRBV5-1 and J usage is TRBJ1-2; 7 bases map to TRBD1. The V and J ends lost 4 bases and 2 bases, in that order; junction bases with no gene match: 2. The CDR3 covers 13 residues. Germline CDR1 SGHRS, CDR2 YFSETQ. The CDR3 region has the DNA TGCGCCAGCAGCCTGGGACAGAACTATGGCTACACCTTC. Amino acid sequence: CASSLGQNYGYTF.

The chain uses TRBV7-2 and TRBJ2-3; possible D gene TRBD1, 6 bases. Per germline, CDR1 SGHTA and CDR2 FQGNSA. Trimming left V 4 bases short and J 1 base short, with 12 bases between. The CDR3 length is 15 residues. The DNA of the CDR3 is TGTGCCAGCAGCTCCCGACAGGCCGGCACAGATACGCAGTATTTT. As protein: CASSSRQAGTDTQYF.

This clone has just a few counts. The CDR3 bases are TGTGCCAGCAGCGGCATTAGCTCCCAAGAGACCCAGTACTTC. Its protein is CASSGISSQETQYF. The chain links TRBV5-4 to TRBJ2-5; D uncertain. This CDR3 comprises 14 residues. V dropped 4 bases and J dropped 1 base, with 11 bases sitting between them. In germline, CDR1 is SGHNT, CDR2 YYREEE (reference sequence).

There are a few counts of this clone. The chain combines TRBV7-3 with TRBJ2-1; 9 bases fit TRBD2. V was clipped by 8 bases and J by 9 bases; unmatched bases: 11. The CDR3 length is 14 residues. Per germline, CDR1 SGHTA and CDR2 FQGTGA. The CDR3 region is CASRRASGIGEQFF. Here the CDR3 DNA reads TGTGCCAGCCGCCGGGCTAGCGGGATAGGTGAGCAGTTCTTC.

This clone was seen a handful of times. The chain employs TRBV4-3 and TRBJ1-1; a possible D gene is TRBD1 (6 bases). CDR1 and CDR2 (germline): LGHNA, YSLEER. The CDR3 totals 14 residues. V lost 0 bases to trimming and J lost 10 bases, with 15 bases between them. CDR3 nucleotides: TGCGCCAGCAGCCAAGATCTGGGGGACACCGGAGCTTTCTTT. Its protein product is CASSQDLGDTGAFF.

The V call is TRBV13, the J call TRBJ2-3; a possible D gene is TRBD2 (7 bases). Looked up from germline, CDR1 is PRHDT and CDR2 is FYEKMQ (reference sequence). V shed 5 bases and J shed 5 bases, with 20 bases lying between them. The CDR3 extends over 16 amino acids. The CDR3 loop reads CASSPRGRERGDTQYF. CDR3 nucleotides: TGTGCCAGCAGCCCCAGGGGACGGGAGCGGGGAGATACGCAGTATTTT.